This is a list of T cell receptor beta chains from one sample in a study of T cells in Graves' hyperthyroidism and ophthalmopathy. TCRdb redid the calling of the multiplex PCR reads with MiXCR, one entry per CDR3 protein. The top ten clones hold 2.5% to 4% of a sample with a few hundred thousand distinct CDR3 sequences, about a sixth of them seen once. Sequencing was performed on blood. These receptors all come from a woman between 40 and 55 years old with Graves' ophthalmopathy. Each CDR3 is given with its conserved first and last residue. The D gene is left open where the match is weak. A clone size is listed for some rows: how often the clone was seen (once, few, many), or a class if it is expanded.

abundance,d_gene,j_gene,v_gene,CDR3aa,CDR3nt
few,TRBD1,TRBJ1-4,TRBV6-1,CASSEAETGNEKLFF,TGTGCCAGCAGTGAAGCAGAGACAGGGAATGAAAAACTGTTTTTT
many,NA,TRBJ1-5,TRBV20-1,CSATPEGNQPQHF,TGCAGTGCCACCCCGGAGGGAAATCAGCCCCAGCATTTT
few,NA,TRBJ1-5,TRBV7-8,CASSVSGLPGQPQHF,TGTGCCAGCAGCGTATCGGGCCTGCCGGGGCAGCCCCAGCATTTT
many,TRBD2,TRBJ2-1,TRBV6-4,CASGPSGGSSYNEQFF,TGTGCCAGCGGGCCTTCGGGAGGGAGCTCCTACAATGAGCAGTTCTTC
many,TRBD2,TRBJ2-7,TRBV27,CASSLRQGGAYEQYF,TGTGCCAGCAGTTTACGGCAGGGAGGGGCCTACGAGCAGTACTTC
once,NA,TRBJ2-5,TRBV28,CASSFRGFETQYF,TGTGCCAGCAGTTTTAGGGGCTTTGAGACCCAGTACTTC
NA,TRBD2,TRBJ2-2,TRBV4-1,CASSRSGLAGGRKGTGELFF,TGCGCCAGCAGCCGATCCGGCCTTGCGGGAGGGCGTAAAGGCACCGGGGAGCTGTTTTTT
few,NA,TRBJ2-3,TRBV20-1,CSAIPVSGPSTDTQYF,TGCAGTGCGATCCCGGTCAGCGGCCCTAGCACAGATACGCAGTATTTT
many,TRBD1,TRBJ2-5,TRBV7-9,CASSAGQGAKETQYF,TGTGCCAGCAGCGCCGGACAGGGTGCGAAGGAGACCCAGTACTTC
many,NA,TRBJ1-1,TRBV18,CASSLQTGPLNTEAFF,TGTGCCAGCTCACTCCAGACAGGACCCTTGAACACTGAAGCTTTCTTT
many,TRBD2,TRBJ2-1,TRBV11-2,CASSLGTSYEQFF,TGTGCCAGCAGCTTGGGGACTAGCTATGAGCAGTTCTTC
few,NA,TRBJ2-7,TRBV19,CASSIRAESSYEQYF,TGTGCCAGTAGTATACGGGCGGAGAGCTCCTACGAGCAGTACTTC
NA,TRBD1,TRBJ2-7,TRBV6-1,CASSTQGSYEQYF,TGTGCCAGCAGCACACAGGGGTCCTACGAGCAGTACTTC
NA,TRBD1,TRBJ2-4,TRBV6-1,CASSEAYRGNIQYF,TGTGCCAGCAGTGAAGCATACAGGGGAAACATTCAGTACTTC
NA,NA,TRBJ1-4,TRBV6-1,CASGSRRREKLFF,TGTGCCAGCGGGTCGCGGCGTCGTGAAAAACTGTTTTTT
few,TRBD1,TRBJ1-2,TRBV28,CASSFTGVANYGYTF,TGTGCCAGCAGTTTTACAGGGGTGGCTAACTATGGCTACACCTTC
few,TRBD2,TRBJ2-7,TRBV9,CASSNTASGRVDEQYF,TGTGCCAGCAGCAATACGGCTAGCGGGAGGGTGGACGAGCAGTACTTC
NA,NA,TRBJ1-5,TRBV6-5,CASSYRGNNQPQHF,TGTGCCAGCAGTTACAGGGGGAACAATCAGCCCCAGCATTTT
many,TRBD1,TRBJ1-1,TRBV20-1,CSAREGGGAVNTEAFF,TGCAGTGCTAGAGAAGGGGGCGGGGCGGTGAACACTGAAGCTTTCTTT
NA,NA,TRBJ1-1,TRBV30,CAAGGYMNTEAFF,TGTGCCGCTGGGGGGTACATGAACACTGAAGCTTTCTTT
NA,NA,TRBJ1-2,TRBV9,CASSVALEGNYGYTF,TGTGCCAGCAGCGTAGCTCTTGAAGGGAACTATGGCTACACCTTC
many,NA,TRBJ1-2,TRBV6-1,CASRNRREVYGYTF,TGTGCCAGCAGAAACAGGAGAGAAGTTTATGGCTACACCTTC
NA,TRBD2,TRBJ2-2,TRBV4-2,CASSLLAGTNTGELFF,TGTGCCAGCAGCCTTCTAGCGGGCACGAACACCGGGGAGCTGTTTTTT
NA,NA,TRBJ1-3,TRBV29-1,CSVVLALGSTIYF,TGCAGCGTTGTTCTGGCCCTCGGATCCACCATATATTTT
many,NA,TRBJ1-5,TRBV11-2,CASSLDQVQPQHF,TGTGCCAGCAGCTTAGATCAGGTCCAGCCCCAGCATTTT
once,NA,TRBJ1-2,TRBV6-4,CASSYGKGTRPQEPYGYTF,TGTGCCAGCAGTTACGGTAAGGGGACTCGACCCCAAGAACCCTATGGCTACACCTTC
many,NA,TRBJ1-3,TRBV3-1,CASSLQEGDVNTIYF,TGTGCCAGCAGCCTCCAGGAAGGGGACGTAAACACCATATATTTT
many,NA,TRBJ2-3,TRBV4-1,CASSRKTSTDTQYF,TGCGCCAGCAGCCGAAAGACTAGCACAGATACGCAGTATTTT
NA,NA,TRBJ1-1,TRBV2,CASVLSVVAFF,TGTGCCAGCGTACTCAGCGTCGTGGCTTTCTTT
many,NA,TRBJ2-1,TRBV3-1,CASSQVVRGEQFF,TGTGCCAGCAGCCAAGTAGTACGGGGTGAGCAGTTCTTC
NA,NA,TRBJ1-1,TRBV2,CASRGLEVSTEAFF,TGTGCCAGCAGAGGGTTAGAGGTGAGCACTGAAGCTTTCTTT
few,TRBD1,TRBJ1-1,TRBV11-2,CASSLDPGGTTEAFF,TGTGCCAGCAGCTTAGATCCAGGGGGCACGACTGAAGCTTTCTTT
few,NA,TRBJ1-2,TRBV10-3,CATGGATNYGYTF,TGTGCCACTGGCGGGGCTACTAACTATGGCTACACCTTC
NA,NA,TRBJ2-3,TRBV6-1,CASSPQRWTDTQYF,TGTGCCAGCAGTCCCCAGCGGTGGACAGATACGCAGTATTTT
few,TRBD2,TRBJ2-3,TRBV10-2,CAIGGAGTSGGTDTQYF,TGCGCCATCGGGGGGGCCGGGACTAGCGGGGGAACAGATACGCAGTATTTT
NA,NA,TRBJ2-7,TRBV5-1,CASTPSGDTSYEQYF,TGCGCCAGCACCCCCTCTGGGGACACGTCCTACGAGCAGTACTTC
NA,TRBD1,TRBJ1-3,TRBV18,CASSPGTGDSGNTIYF,TGTGCCAGCTCACCCGGGACAGGGGACTCTGGAAACACCATATATTTT
NA,NA,TRBJ2-3,TRBV3-1,CASSQDAGPGTDTQYF,TGTGCCAGCAGCCAAGATGCGGGTCCGGGCACAGATACGCAGTATTTT
few,NA,TRBJ2-1,TRBV30,CAWSDRASHEQFF,TGTGCCTGGAGCGACCGGGCTAGCCATGAGCAGTTCTTC
NA,TRBD1,TRBJ2-7,TRBV9,CASRTKDRDRYEQYF,TGTGCCAGCCGAACAAAAGACAGGGACCGTTACGAGCAGTACTTC
NA,NA,TRBJ1-1,TRBV29-1,CSAAGTLNTEAFF,TGCAGCGCTGCCGGGACCCTGAACACTGAAGCTTTCTTT
few,NA,TRBJ1-2,TRBV28,CASSSPGPWGGYTF,TGTGCCAGCAGCTCCCCCGGGCCTTGGGGAGGCTACACCTTC
NA,TRBD2,TRBJ2-2,TRBV11-2,CASSSGGTRSLGELFF,TGTGCCAGCAGCTCAGGAGGGACTAGGAGCTTGGGGGAGCTGTTTTTT
many,TRBD1,TRBJ2-1,TRBV20-1,CSASQPGQSYNEQFF,TGCAGTGCTAGCCAACCGGGACAGTCTTACAATGAGCAGTTCTTC
few,TRBD2,TRBJ2-1,TRBV6-2/TRBV6-3,CASSYFGTNNEQFF,TGTGCCAGCAGTTACTTCGGGACTAACAATGAGCAGTTCTTC
few,NA,TRBJ2-3,TRBV7-2,CASSAPRPRTDTQYF,TGTGCCAGCAGCGCCCCTCGGCCGCGCACAGATACGCAGTATTTT
many,NA,TRBJ1-1,TRBV9,CASSVGSQGAFTEAFF,TGTGCCAGCAGCGTAGGATCCCAGGGAGCGTTCACTGAAGCTTTCTTT